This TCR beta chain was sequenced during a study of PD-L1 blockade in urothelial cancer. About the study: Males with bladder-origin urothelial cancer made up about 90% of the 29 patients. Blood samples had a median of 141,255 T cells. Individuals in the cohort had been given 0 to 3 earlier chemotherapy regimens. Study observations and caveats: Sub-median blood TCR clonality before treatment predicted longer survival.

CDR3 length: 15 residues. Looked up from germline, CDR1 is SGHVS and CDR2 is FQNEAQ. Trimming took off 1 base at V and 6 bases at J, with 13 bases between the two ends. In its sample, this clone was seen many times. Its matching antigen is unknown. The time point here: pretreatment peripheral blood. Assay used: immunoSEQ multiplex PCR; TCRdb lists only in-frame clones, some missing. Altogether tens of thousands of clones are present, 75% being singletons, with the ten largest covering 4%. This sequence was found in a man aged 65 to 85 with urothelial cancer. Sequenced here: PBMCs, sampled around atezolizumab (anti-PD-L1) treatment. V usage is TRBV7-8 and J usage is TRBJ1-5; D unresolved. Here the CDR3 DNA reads TGTGCCAGCAGCTTAGAGGCGGGGTTCACTCAGCCCCAGCATTTT. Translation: CASSLEAGFTQPQHF.